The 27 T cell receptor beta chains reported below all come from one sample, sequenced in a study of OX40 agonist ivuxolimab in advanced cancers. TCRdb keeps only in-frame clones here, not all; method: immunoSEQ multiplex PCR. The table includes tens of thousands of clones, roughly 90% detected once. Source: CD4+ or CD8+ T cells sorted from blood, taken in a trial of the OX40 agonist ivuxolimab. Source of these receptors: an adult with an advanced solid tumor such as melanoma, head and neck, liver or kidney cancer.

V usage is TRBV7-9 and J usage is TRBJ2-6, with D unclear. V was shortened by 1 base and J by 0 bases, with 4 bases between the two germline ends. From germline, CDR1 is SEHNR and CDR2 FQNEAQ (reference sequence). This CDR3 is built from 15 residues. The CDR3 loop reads CASSLDSSGANVLTF. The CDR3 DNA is TGTGCCAGCAGCTTAGACAGCTCTGGGGCCAACGTCCTGACTTTC.

CDR3 protein: CAISDPLATPYNEQFF. The CDR3 region has the DNA TGTGCCATCAGTGATCCCTTAGCCACCCCATACAATGAGCAGTTCTTC. The chain couples TRBV10-3 to TRBJ2-1, with D unresolved. CDR1 and CDR2 (germline): ENHRY, SYGVKD. V was clipped by 3 bases and J by 4 bases, with 16 bases between them. This CDR3 contains 16 residues.

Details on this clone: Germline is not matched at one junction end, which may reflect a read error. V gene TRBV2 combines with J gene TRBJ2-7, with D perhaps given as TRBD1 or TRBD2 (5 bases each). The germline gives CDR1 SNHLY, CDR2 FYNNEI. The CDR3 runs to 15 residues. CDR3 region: CASREGTGTTYEQYF. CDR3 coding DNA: TGTGCCAGCAGGGAAGGGACCGGAACAACCTACGAGCAGTACTTC.

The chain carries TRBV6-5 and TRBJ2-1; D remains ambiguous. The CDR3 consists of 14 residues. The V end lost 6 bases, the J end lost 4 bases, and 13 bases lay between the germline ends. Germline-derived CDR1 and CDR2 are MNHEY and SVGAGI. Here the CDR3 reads CASSPAPSYNEQFF. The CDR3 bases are TGTGCCAGCAGCCCAGCACCGAGTTACAATGAGCAGTTCTTC.

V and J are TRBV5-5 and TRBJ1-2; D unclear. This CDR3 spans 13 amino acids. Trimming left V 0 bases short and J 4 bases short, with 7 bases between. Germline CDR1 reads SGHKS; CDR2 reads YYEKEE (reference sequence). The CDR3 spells CASSLDQVYGYTF. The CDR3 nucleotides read TGTGCCAGCAGCTTGGATCAGGTCTATGGCTACACCTTC.

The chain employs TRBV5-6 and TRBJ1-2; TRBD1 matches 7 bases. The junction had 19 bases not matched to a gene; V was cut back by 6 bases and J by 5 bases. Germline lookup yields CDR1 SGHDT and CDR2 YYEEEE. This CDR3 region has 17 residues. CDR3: CASNPGDWGQPRYGYTF. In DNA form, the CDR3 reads TGTGCCAGCAACCCCGGGGATTGGGGACAGCCCAGGTATGGCTACACCTTC.

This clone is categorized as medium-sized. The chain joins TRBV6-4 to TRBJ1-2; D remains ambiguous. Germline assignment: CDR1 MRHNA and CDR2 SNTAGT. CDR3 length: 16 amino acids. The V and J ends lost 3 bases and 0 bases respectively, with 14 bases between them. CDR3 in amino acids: CASSEITQIANYGYTF. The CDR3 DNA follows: TGTGCCAGCAGTGAGATTACCCAGATAGCTAACTATGGCTACACCTTC.

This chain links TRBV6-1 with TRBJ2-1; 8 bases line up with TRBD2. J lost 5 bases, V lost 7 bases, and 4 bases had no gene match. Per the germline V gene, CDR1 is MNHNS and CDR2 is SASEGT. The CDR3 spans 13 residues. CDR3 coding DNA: TGTGCCAGCAAGTCGGGGGGGGACAATGAGCAGTTCTTC. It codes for CASKSGGDNEQFF.

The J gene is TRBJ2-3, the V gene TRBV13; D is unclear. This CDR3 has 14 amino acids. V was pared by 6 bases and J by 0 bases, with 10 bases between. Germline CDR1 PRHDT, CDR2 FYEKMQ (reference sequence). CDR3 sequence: CASSSEDSTDTQYF. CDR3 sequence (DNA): TGTGCCAGCAGTTCGGAAGATAGCACAGATACGCAGTATTTT.

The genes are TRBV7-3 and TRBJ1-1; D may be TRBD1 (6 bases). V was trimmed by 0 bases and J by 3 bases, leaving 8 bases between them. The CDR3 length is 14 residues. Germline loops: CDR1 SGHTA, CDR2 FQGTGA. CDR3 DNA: TGTGCCAGCAGCTTAACAGGGGGGGACACTGAAGCTTTCTTT. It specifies CASSLTGGDTEAFF.

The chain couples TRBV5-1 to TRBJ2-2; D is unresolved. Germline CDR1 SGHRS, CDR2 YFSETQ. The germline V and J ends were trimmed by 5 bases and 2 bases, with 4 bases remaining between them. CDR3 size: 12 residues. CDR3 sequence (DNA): TGCGCCAGCAGACTTAACACCGGGGAGCTGTTTTTT. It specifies CASRLNTGELFF.

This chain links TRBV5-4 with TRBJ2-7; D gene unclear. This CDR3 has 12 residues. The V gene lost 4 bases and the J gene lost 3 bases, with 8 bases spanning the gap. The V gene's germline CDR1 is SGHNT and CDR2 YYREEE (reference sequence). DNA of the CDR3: TGTGCCAGCAGCGGGCCTCACTACGAGCAGTACTTC. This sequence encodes CASSGPHYEQYF. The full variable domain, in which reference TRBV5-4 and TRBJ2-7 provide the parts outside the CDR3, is ETGVTQSPTHLIKTRGQQVTLRCSSQSGHNTVSWYQQALGQGPQFIFQYYREEENGRGNFPPRFSGLQFPNYSSELNVNALELDDSALYLCASSGPHYEQYFGPGTRLTVT.

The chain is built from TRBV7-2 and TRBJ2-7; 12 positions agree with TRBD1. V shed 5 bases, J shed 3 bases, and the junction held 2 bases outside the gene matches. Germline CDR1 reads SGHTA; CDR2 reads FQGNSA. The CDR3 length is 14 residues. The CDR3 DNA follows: TGTGCCAGCAGCCGGGACAGGGGGCTCTACGAGCAGTACTTC. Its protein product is CASSRDRGLYEQYF.

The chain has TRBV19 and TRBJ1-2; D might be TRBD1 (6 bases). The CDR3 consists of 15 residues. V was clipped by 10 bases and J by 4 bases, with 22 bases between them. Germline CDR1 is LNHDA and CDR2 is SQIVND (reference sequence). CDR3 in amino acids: CATREGTPLIYGYTF. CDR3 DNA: TGTGCCACCAGGGAGGGGACACCTTTAATCTATGGCTACACCTTC. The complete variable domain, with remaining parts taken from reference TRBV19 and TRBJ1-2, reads DGGITQSPKYLFRKEGQNVTLSCEQNLNHDAMYWYRQDPGQGLRLIYYSQIVNDFQKGDIAEGYSVSREKKESFPLTVTSAQKNPTAFYLCATREGTPLIYGYTFGSGTRLTVV.

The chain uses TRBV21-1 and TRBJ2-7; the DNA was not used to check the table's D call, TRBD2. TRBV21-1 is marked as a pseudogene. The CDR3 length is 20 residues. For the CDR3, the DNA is TGTGCCAGCAGCAGCCGTCGGGGTCTAGCGGGGGGTTACAACTCCTACGAGCAGTACTTC. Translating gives CASSSRRGLAGGYNSYEQYF.

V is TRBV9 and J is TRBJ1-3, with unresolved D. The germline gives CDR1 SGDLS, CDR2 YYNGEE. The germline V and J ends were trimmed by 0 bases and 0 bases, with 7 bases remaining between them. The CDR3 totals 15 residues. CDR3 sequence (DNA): TGTGCCAGCAGCGTAGGCGGTGGCTCTGGAAACACCATATATTTT. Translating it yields CASSVGGGSGNTIYF.

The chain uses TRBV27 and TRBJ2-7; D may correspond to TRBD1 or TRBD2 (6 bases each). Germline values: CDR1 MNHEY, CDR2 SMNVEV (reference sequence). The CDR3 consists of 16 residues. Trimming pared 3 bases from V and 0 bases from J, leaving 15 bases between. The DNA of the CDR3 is TGTGCCAGCAGTTTGTACGGACAGACTAGCTCCTACGAGCAGTACTTC. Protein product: CASSLYGQTSSYEQYF.

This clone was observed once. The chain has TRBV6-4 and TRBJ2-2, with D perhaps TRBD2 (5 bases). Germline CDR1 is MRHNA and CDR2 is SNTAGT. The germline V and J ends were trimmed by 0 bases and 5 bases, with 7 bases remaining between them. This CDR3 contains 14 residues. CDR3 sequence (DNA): TGTGCCAGCAGTGACTCTAGCGATACCGGGGAGCTGTTTTTT. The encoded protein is CASSDSSDTGELFF.

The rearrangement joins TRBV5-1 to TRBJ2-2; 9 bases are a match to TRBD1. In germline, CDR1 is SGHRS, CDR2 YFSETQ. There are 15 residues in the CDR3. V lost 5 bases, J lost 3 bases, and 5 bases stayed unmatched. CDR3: CASRWDRADTGELFF. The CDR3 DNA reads TGCGCCAGCAGGTGGGACAGGGCCGACACCGGGGAGCTGTTTTTT.

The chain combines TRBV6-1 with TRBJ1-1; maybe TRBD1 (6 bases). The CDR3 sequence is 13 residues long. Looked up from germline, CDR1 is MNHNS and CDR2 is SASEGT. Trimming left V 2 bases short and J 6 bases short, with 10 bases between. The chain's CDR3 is CASSEWPGAEAFF. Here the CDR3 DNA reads TGTGCCAGCAGTGAATGGCCAGGGGCTGAAGCTTTCTTT.

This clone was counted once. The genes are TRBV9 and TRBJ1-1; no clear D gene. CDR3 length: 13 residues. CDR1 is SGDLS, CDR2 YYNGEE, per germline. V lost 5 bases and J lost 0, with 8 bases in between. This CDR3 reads CASRPAMNTEAFF. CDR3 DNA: TGTGCCAGCAGGCCGGCGATGAACACTGAAGCTTTCTTT.

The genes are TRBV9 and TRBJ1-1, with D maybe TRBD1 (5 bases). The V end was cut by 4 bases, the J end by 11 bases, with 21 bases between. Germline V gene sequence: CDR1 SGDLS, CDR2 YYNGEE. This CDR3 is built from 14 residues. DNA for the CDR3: TGTGCCAGCAGCCCAGCCGAGATGCAGGGCCGGGCTTTCTTT. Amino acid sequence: CASSPAEMQGRAFF.

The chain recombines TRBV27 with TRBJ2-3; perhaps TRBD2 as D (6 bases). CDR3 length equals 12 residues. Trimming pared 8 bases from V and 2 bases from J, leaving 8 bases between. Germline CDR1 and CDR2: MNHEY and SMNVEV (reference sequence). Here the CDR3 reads CASGGNTDTQYF. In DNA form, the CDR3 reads TGTGCCAGCGGGGGGAACACAGATACGCAGTATTTT.

This CDR3 reads CASSDTGTLGYEQYF. In DNA form, the CDR3 reads TGCGCCAGCAGCGACACCGGGACACTCGGCTACGAGCAGTACTTC. This rearrangement joins TRBV5-1 to TRBJ2-7; D is perhaps TRBD1 (6 bases). This CDR3 is 15 amino acids long. Per the germline V gene, CDR1 is SGHRS and CDR2 is YFSETQ. V shed 4 bases and J shed 3 bases, with 17 bases lying between them.

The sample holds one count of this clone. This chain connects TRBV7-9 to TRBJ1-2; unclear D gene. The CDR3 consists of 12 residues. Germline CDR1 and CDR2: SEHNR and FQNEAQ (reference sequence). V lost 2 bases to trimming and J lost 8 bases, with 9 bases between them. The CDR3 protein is CASSLNRYGYTF. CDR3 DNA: TGTGCCAGCAGCTTAAACAGATACGGCTACACCTTC.

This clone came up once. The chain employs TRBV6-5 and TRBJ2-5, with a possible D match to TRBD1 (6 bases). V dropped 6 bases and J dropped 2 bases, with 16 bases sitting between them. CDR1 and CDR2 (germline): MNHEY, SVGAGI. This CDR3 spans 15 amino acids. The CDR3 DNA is TGTGCCAGCAGCAACAGGGCCATTGGGCAAGAGACCCAGTACTTC. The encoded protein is CASSNRAIGQETQYF.

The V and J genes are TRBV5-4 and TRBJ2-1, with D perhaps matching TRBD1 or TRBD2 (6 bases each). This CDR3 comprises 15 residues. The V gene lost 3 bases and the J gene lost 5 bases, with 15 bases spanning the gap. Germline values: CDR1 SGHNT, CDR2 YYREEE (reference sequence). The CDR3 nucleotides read TGTGCCAGCAGCTCTCCGGGGGCAAGGAACAATGAGCAGTTCTTC. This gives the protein CASSSPGARNNEQFF.